A single sample gave rise to the 23 T cell receptor beta chains below, sequenced in a study of read filtering for tumor transcriptome and immune sequencing. This library used about 400 ng RNA and molecular barcoded adaptors spanning alpha/delta and beta/gamma chains. TCRdb reprocessed the reads with MiXCR, giving one entry per CDR3 protein. The sample lists about 39,000 distinct CDR3 sequences; around an eighth were seen once. Sequencing was done on a sample of a population of CD138-negative cells sorted from bone marrow. These receptors were collected from a donor at least 40 years old with multiple myeloma.

This clonotype was seen repeatedly, ten times or more. The chain links TRBV19 to TRBJ1-5; D gene uncertain. The V gene lost 6 bases and the J gene lost 5 bases, with 8 bases spanning the gap. The CDR3 has 12 residues. Germline-derived CDR1 and CDR2 are LNHDA and SQIVND (reference sequence). CDR3 in DNA: TGTGCCAGTAGCCAGTCTTATCAGCCCCAGCATTTT. Amino acid sequence: CASSQSYQPQHF.

This clonotype showed up many times. This chain uses TRBV20-1 with TRBJ2-3; D unresolved. V shed 2 bases and J shed 2 bases, with 2 bases lying between them. This CDR3 has 11 residues. Germline V CDR1 and CDR2: DFQATT, SNEGSKA (reference sequence). CDR3 in amino acids: CSARHTDTQYF. The CDR3, as DNA: TGCAGTGCTAGACACACAGATACGCAGTATTTT.

The chain couples TRBV28 to TRBJ2-1; 8 bases map to TRBD2. The CDR3 is made up of 15 amino acids. The V and J ends lost 7 bases and 7 bases, in that order; junction bases with no gene match: 12. The V gene's germline CDR1 is MDHEN and CDR2 SYDVKM. CDR3 coding DNA: TGTGCCAGCACCCGAGCGGGAGTGGGGTCAAATGAGCAGTTCTTC. Translating gives CASTRAGVGSNEQFF.

A few counts support this clonotype. The chain is built from TRBV10-3 and TRBJ2-3; D not certain. Trimming removed 2 bases at V and 2 bases at J, with 8 bases between. The CDR3 sequence is 14 residues long. Germline CDR1 ENHRY, CDR2 SYGVKD. CDR3 amino acids: CAISERANTDTQYF. CDR3 DNA sequence: TGTGCCATCAGTGAGAGGGCTAACACAGATACGCAGTATTTT.

In this sample, this clonotype turned up many times. The chain couples TRBV29-1 to TRBJ1-5; the D is unclear. Germline CDR1 and CDR2: SQVTM and ANQGSEA. V lost 4 bases and J 4 bases, leaving 11 bases between the germline ends. The CDR3 has 13 amino acids. The CDR3 coding sequence is TGCAGCGTTGGATTAACGGCTAATCAGCCCCAGCATTTT. The encoded protein is CSVGLTANQPQHF.

This clonotype has ten or more counts. In nucleotides, the CDR3 is TGCGCCAGCAGCCAGGGACAGCTACCCTACGAGCAGTACTTC. Residues: CASSQGQLPYEQYF. The chain links TRBV4-1 to TRBJ2-7, with 7 bases lining up with TRBD1. The CDR3 is 14 residues long. Trimming at V came to 3 bases and at J to 2 bases, leaving 4 bases not matched to a gene. Germline CDR1 is MGHRA and CDR2 is YSYEKL.

The sample holds many counts of this clonotype. The chain combines TRBV29-1 with TRBJ2-1, with 7 bases fitting TRBD2. CDR3 size: 11 residues. V shed 4 bases and J 11 bases; nucleotides not matched to a gene: 5. Germline V gives CDR1 SQVTM, CDR2 ANQGSEA. This chain's CDR3 is CSVVAGEKQFF. The CDR3 coding sequence is TGCAGCGTTGTCGCGGGGGAGAAGCAGTTCTTC.

This clonotype has a count of ten or more. The gene calls are TRBV6-5 and TRBJ2-7, with TRBD1 matching over 8 bases. The CDR3 sequence is 14 residues long. Germline lookup yields CDR1 MNHEY and CDR2 SVGAGI. V lost 2 bases, J lost 4 bases, and 4 bases stayed unmatched. This CDR3 reads CASSYAQGGYEQYF. The CDR3 DNA reads as TGTGCCAGCAGTTACGCACAGGGGGGATACGAGCAGTACTTC.

This clonotype was observed at least ten times. The chain has TRBV7-2 and TRBJ1-3, with D unclear. Germline V gives CDR1 SGHTA, CDR2 FQGNSA. The CDR3 spans 15 residues. Trimming stripped 5 bases from V and 4 bases from J, with 15 bases between. CDR3 nucleotide sequence: TGTGCCAGCAGCCCGGACGGCTTGAGGGGAAACACCATATATTTT. This translates into CASSPDGLRGNTIYF.

This clonotype was seen repeatedly, ten times or more. J is TRBJ1-1 and V is TRBV5-1; D gene unclear. Germline V lookup: CDR1 SGHRS, CDR2 YFSETQ. V was pared by 0 bases and J by 4 bases, with 10 bases between. The CDR3 is made up of 14 amino acids. CDR3 DNA: TGCGCCAGCAGCTTGGCTGGGTATCGCACTGAAGCTTTCTTT. It is translated as CASSLAGYRTEAFF.

This clonotype was counted at least ten times. The chain employs TRBV6-6 and TRBJ1-5, with TRBD1 as a possible D gene (6 bases). There are 16 residues in the CDR3. V dropped 2 bases and J dropped 2 bases, with 13 bases sitting between them. CDR1 is MNHNY and CDR2 is SVGAGI in the germline V gene (reference sequence). DNA of the CDR3: TGTGCCAGCAGTTACGGGCCACAGGGCGGCAATCAGCCCCAGCATTTT. Translated, it gives CASSYGPQGGNQPQHF.

This clonotype appeared a few times. A single base is all that separates this from a far larger clone, so a read error is likely. The chain links TRBV7-8 to TRBJ1-1; D remains ambiguous. The V end was cut by 1 base, the J end by 0 bases, with 15 bases between. The germline CDR1 and CDR2 sequences are SGHVS and FQNEAQ. The CDR3 contains 17 residues. The CDR3 bases are TGTGCCAGCAGCTTAGTTTCCCGTATCGACATGAACACTGAAGCTTTCTTT. Translation: CASSLVSRIDMNTEAFF. The full variable domain, with the rest looked up from reference TRBV7-8 and TRBJ1-1, is GAGVSQSPRYKVAKRGQDVALRCDPISGHVSLFWYQQALGQGPEFLTYFQNEAQLDKSGLPSDRFFAERPEGSVSTLKIQRTQQEDSAVYLCASSLVSRIDMNTEAFFGQGTRLTVV.

The V and J genes are TRBV4-2 and TRBJ1-2; D is perhaps TRBD1 (6 bases). The V gene lost 4 bases and the J gene lost 1 base, with 13 bases spanning the gap. The length of the CDR3 is 15 residues. From germline, CDR1 is LGHNA and CDR2 YNFKEQ. CDR3 coding DNA: TGTGCCAGCAGCCCGGACAGAAACCGTAACTATGGCTACACCTTC. It is translated as CASSPDRNRNYGYTF.

This clonotype was counted only a few times. The chain employs TRBV11-2 and TRBJ2-7, with 8 bases that match TRBD1. Unmatched junction bases numbered 4, after V lost 3 bases and J lost 6 bases. Germline V CDR1 and CDR2: SGHAT, FQNNGV. The CDR3 length is 13 residues. The DNA for the CDR3 is TGTGCCAGCAGCTTCGGACAGGGCGGCGAGCAGTACTTC. Translated: CASSFGQGGEQYF.

To note about this clonotype: Since a far larger clone is one base different, this is likely a read error. V is TRBV7-8 and J is TRBJ2-1; a weak D match, TRBD2 (6 bases). Trimming stripped 5 bases from V and 6 bases from J, with 17 bases between. The CDR3 runs 15 residues. From germline, CDR1 is SGHVS and CDR2 FQNEAQ. CDR3 nucleotide sequence: TGTGCCAGCAGCGGACACCTGGGGACTCCCAATGAGCAGTTCTTC. Translated, it gives CASSGHLGTPNEQFF.

This chain links TRBV4-2 with TRBJ1-2, with D perhaps TRBD1 (5 bases). The CDR3 length is 12 residues. V lost 3 bases to trimming and J lost 8 bases, with 10 bases between them. The germline V gene has CDR1 LGHNA and CDR2 YNFKEQ. CDR3 sequence (DNA): TGTGCCAGCAGCCAGGGACCGGAGGGCTACACCTTC. It translates to CASSQGPEGYTF.

This clonotype was observed at least ten times. The V gene is TRBV11-2, the J gene TRBJ1-6; D is perhaps TRBD1 (6 bases). V was trimmed by 8 bases and J by 5 bases, leaving 16 bases between them. This CDR3 spans 15 amino acids. The V gene's germline CDR1 is SGHAT and CDR2 FQNNGV. CDR3 sequence: CASLQGRANNSPLHF. The CDR3 DNA sequence: TGTGCCAGCCTACAGGGAAGGGCAAATAATTCACCCCTCCACTTT.

This clonotype has at least ten counts. The chain couples TRBV29-1 to TRBJ1-1; 9 bases are a match to TRBD1. The CDR3 spans 15 residues. V shed 6 bases and J 1 base; nucleotides not matched to a gene: 9. From germline, CDR1 is SQVTM and CDR2 ANQGSEA. DNA for the CDR3: TGCAGCGTGGGGGGAGGGACAGGGTGGAACACTGAAGCTTTCTTT. As protein: CSVGGGTGWNTEAFF.

This clonotype was observed a few times. Just one base apart from a much larger clone, this may be a read error. This CDR3 is missing its conserved last phenylalanine or tryptophan, likely due to a read error. The chain employs TRBV6-5 and TRBJ2-1, with D possibly TRBD2 on 5 matching bases. Germline V gives CDR1 MNHEY, CDR2 SVGAGI. The CDR3 is 12 residues long. The V end was cut by 8 bases, the J end by 4 bases, with 9 bases between. CDR3 in DNA: TGTGCCAGCCGGACGGGATACAATGAGCAGTTCCTC. Its translation is CASRTGYNEQFL.

In its sample, this clonotype was seen many times. The chain combines TRBV28 with TRBJ1-1, with no clear D. V shed 5 bases and J shed 7 bases, with 14 bases lying between them. The CDR3 extends over 13 amino acids. CDR1 is MDHEN and CDR2 is SYDVKM in the germline V gene. CDR3: CASSLLQSGEAFF. The DNA of the CDR3 is TGTGCCAGCAGTCTCCTCCAGTCAGGTGAAGCTTTCTTT.

In this sample, this clonotype turned up many times. The chain combines TRBV6-5 with TRBJ2-7; 9 bases are a match to TRBD1. This CDR3 spans 16 amino acids. Germline V gene lookup returns CDR1 MNHEY and CDR2 SVGAGI. V shed 4 bases and J 2 bases; nucleotides not matched to a gene: 9. CDR3 coding DNA: TGTGCCAGCAGTTCCCCTCGACAGGGGGTCACCTACGAGCAGTACTTC. Translated, it gives CASSSPRQGVTYEQYF.

Points on this clonotype: Since a much larger clone is just one base distant, this may be a read error. V usage is TRBV11-2 and J usage is TRBJ1-3; no clear D. Between the trimmed V and J ends, which lost 4 bases and 9 bases, there was a span of 16 bases. Germline V gene sequence: CDR1 SGHAT, CDR2 FQNNGV. The CDR3 loop spans 14 amino acids. In DNA form, the CDR3 reads TGTGCCAGCAGCTCCTACGCGGTGGGAGGCACCATATATTTT. This codes for CASSSYAVGGTIYF.

In this sample, this clonotype turned up many times. V is TRBV10-3 and J is TRBJ2-5, with a possible D match to TRBD1 (5 bases). V was trimmed by 2 bases and J by 1 base, leaving 5 bases between them. This CDR3 comprises 13 residues. Germline CDR1 and CDR2: ENHRY and SYGVKD. CDR3 sequence reads: CAISERGQETQYF. The CDR3 DNA reads TGTGCCATCAGTGAGAGGGGCCAAGAGACCCAGTACTTC.